Detailed here is one T cell receptor beta chain. The antigen is undetermined. The repertoire was sequenced with immunoSEQ multiplex PCR; TCRdb's copy has only in-frame clones and lacks some. Of more than 2 million clones in the sample, approximately 92% were seen once. Positively selected for CCR7, the CD45RO-negative cells used as naive CD8 cells excluded terminally differentiated effector memory CD45RA+ cells. The data were obtained in a study of shared clonotypes between healthy human individuals. Trimming at V came to 3 bases and at J to 5 bases, leaving 10 bases not matched to a gene. The CDR3 consists of 16 residues. From germline, CDR1 is LNHDA and CDR2 SQIVND (reference sequence). Findings and limits, study-wide: A generally larger estimated richness was seen in naive subsets than in memory subsets. It was the few donors that limited the genetic and exposure-history diversity represented.

This chain links TRBV19 with TRBJ2-5; 9 bases fit TRBD2. The specimen sequenced was naive CD8+ T cells from PBMCs. The TCR was taken from a man between 18 and 29 years old in good health. Some clones in this sample may be carry-over from other donors' samples. The chain's CDR3 is CASSILGTSSPETQYF. The CDR3, as DNA: TGTGCCAGTAGTATTTTGGGGACTAGCTCTCCCGAGACCCAGTACTTC.